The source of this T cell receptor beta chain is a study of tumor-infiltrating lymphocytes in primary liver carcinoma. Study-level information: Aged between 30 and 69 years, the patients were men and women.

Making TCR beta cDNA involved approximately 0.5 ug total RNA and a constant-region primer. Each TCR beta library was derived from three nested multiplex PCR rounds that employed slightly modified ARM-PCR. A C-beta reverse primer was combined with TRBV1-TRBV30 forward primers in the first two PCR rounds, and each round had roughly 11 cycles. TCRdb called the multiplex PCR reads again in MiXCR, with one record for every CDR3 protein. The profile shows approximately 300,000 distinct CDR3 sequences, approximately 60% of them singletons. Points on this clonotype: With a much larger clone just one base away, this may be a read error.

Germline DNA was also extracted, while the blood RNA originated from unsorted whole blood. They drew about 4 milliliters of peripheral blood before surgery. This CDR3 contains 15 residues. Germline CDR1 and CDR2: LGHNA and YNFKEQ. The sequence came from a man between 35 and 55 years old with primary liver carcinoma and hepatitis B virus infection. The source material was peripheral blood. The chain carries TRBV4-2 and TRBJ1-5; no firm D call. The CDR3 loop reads CATSQDQQGFMAQHF. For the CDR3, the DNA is TGTGCCACCAGCCAAGATCAACAAGGCTTTATGGCCCAGCATTTT.